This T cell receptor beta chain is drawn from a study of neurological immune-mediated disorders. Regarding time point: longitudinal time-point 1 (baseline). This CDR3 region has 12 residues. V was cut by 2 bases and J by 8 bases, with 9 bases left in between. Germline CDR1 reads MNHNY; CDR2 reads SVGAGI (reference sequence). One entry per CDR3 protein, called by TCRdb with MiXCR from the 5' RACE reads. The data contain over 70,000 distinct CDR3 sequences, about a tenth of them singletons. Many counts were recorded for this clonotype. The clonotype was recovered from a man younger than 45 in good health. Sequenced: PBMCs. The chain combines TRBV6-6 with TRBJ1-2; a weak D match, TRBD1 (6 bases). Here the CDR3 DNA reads TGTGCCAGCAGTTACGAGGGGGACGGCTACACCTTC. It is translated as CASSYEGDGYTF.